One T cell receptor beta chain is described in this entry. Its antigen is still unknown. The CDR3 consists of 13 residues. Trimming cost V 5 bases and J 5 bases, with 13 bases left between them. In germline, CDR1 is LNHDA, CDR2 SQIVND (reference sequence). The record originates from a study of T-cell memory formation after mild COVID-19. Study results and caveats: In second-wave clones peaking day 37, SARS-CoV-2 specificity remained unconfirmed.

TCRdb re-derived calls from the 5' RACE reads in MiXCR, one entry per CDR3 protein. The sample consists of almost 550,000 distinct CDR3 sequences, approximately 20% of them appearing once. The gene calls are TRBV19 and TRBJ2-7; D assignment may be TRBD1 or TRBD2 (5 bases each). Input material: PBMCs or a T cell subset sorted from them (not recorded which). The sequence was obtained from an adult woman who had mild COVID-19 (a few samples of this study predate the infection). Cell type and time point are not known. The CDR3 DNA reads TGTGCCAGTAGTGCCCGGGACCCGGACGAGCAGTACTTC. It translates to CASSARDPDEQYF.